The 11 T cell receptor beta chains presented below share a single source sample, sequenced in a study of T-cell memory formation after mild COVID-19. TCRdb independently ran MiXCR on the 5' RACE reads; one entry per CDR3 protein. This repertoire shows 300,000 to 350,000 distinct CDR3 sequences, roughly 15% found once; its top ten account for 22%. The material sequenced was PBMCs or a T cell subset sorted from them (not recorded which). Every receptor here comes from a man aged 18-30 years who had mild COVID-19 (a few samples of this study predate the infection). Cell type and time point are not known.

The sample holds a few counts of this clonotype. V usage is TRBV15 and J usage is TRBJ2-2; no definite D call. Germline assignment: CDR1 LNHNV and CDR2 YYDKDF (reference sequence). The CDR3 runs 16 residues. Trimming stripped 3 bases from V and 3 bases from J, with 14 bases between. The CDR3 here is CATSRGGRLDTGELFF. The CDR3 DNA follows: TGTGCCACCAGCAGGGGCGGTCGGCTCGACACCGGGGAGCTGTTTTTT.

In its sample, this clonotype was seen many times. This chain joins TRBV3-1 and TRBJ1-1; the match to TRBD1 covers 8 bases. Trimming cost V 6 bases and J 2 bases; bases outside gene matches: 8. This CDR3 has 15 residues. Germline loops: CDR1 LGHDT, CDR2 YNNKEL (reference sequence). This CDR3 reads CASRTLGQGNTEAFF. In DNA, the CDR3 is TGTGCCAGCAGGACCCTTGGACAGGGAAACACTGAAGCTTTCTTT.

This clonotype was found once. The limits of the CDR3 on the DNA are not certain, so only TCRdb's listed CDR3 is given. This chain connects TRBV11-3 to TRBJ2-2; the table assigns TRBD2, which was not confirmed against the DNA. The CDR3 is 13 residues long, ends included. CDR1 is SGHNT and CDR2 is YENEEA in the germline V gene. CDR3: CASSFGGGARMFF.

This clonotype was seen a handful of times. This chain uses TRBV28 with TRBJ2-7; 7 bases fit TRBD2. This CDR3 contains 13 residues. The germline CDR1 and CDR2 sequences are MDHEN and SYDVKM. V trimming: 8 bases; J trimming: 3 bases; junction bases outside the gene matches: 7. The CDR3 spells CASREEGRYEQYV. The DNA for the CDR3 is TGTGCCAGCCGGGAGGAGGGGCGCTACGAGCAGTACGTC.

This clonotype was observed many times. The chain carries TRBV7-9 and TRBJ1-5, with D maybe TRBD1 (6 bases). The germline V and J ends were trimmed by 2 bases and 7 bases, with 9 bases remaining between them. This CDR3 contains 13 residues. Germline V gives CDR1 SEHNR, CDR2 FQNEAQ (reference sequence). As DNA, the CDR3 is TGTGCCAGCAGCTTAAGGAGGGGGCAGCCCCAGCATTTT. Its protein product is CASSLRRGQPQHF.

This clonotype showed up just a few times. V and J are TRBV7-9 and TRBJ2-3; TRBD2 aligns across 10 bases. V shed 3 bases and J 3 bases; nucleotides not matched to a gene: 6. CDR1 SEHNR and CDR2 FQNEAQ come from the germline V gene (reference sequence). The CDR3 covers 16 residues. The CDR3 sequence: CASSFLLAGVTDTQYF. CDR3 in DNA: TGTGCCAGCAGCTTTCTTCTAGCGGGGGTGACAGATACGCAGTATTTT.

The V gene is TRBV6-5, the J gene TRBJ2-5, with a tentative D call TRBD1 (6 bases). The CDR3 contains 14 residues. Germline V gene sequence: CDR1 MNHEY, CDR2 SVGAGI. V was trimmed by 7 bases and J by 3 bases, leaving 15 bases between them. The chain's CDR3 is CASKLRGEEETQYF. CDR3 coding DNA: TGTGCCAGCAAACTCAGGGGAGAGGAAGAGACCCAGTACTTC.

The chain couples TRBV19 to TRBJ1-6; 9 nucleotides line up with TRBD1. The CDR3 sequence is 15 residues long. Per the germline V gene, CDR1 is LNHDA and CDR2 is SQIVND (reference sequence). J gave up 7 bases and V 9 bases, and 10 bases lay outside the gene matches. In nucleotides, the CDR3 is TGTGCCAGCGGAAGACAGGGGGATAAGAATTCACCCCTCCACTTT. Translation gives CASGRQGDKNSPLHF. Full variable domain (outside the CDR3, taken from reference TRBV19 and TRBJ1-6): DGGITQSPKYLFRKEGQNVTLSCEQNLNHDAMYWYRQDPGQGLRLIYYSQIVNDFQKGDIAEGYSVSREKKESFPLTVTSAQKNPTAFYLCASGRQGDKNSPLHFGNGTRLTVT.

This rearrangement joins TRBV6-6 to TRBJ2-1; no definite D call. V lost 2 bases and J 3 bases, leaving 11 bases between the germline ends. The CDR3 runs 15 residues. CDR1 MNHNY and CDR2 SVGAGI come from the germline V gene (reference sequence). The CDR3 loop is CASSYGRISYNEQFF. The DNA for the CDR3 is TGTGCCAGCAGTTACGGCAGGATCAGCTACAATGAGCAGTTCTTC.

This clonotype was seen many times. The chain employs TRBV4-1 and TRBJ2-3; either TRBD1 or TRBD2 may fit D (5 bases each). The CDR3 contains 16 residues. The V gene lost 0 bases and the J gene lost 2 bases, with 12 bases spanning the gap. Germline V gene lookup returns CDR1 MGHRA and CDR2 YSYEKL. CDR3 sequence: CASSQEGVPNTDTQYF. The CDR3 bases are TGCGCCAGCAGCCAAGAGGGGGTCCCGAACACAGATACGCAGTATTTT.

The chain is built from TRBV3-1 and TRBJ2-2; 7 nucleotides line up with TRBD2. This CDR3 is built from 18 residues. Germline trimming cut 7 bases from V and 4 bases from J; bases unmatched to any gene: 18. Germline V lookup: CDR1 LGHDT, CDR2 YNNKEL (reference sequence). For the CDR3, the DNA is TGTGCCAGCATCCGCCTGCCTGGGAGGGGCGCGGGCACCGGGGAGCTGTTTTTT. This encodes CASIRLPGRGAGTGELFF.